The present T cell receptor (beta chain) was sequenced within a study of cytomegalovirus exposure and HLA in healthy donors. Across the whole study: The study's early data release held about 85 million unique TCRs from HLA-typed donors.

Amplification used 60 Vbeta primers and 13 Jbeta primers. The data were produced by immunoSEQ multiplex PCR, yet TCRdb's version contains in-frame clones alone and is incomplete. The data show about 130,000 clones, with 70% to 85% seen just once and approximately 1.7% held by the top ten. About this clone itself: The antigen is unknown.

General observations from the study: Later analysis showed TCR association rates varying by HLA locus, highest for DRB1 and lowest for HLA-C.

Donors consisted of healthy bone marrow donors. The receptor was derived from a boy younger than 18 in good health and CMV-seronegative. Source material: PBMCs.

CDR3 amino acids: CASGQDRGPTDTQYF. The CDR3 coding sequence is TGTGCTAGTGGCCAAGACAGGGGACCCACAGATACGCAGTATTTT. This sequence joins TRBV12-5 and TRBJ2-3; TRBD1 matches at 8 bases. V was pared by 6 bases and J by 2 bases, with 7 bases of the junction left unmatched. CDR3 length: 15 amino acids. CDR1 and CDR2 (germline): LGHNT, FRNRAP.